These 28 T cell receptor beta chains originate from one sample sequenced in a study of cytomegalovirus exposure and HLA in healthy donors. It was with 60 Vbeta and 13 Jbeta primers that the PCR ran. The method was immunoSEQ multiplex PCR; TCRdb's version includes in-frame clones alone and lacks a portion of them. The data contain about 190,000 clones, just under 75% of them seen just once; the ten biggest clones take up over 4%. Source material: PBMCs. The receptors were sampled from a man under 40 in good health and CMV-seropositive.

This clone came up a few times. The V gene is TRBV7-2, the J gene TRBJ1-1, with no clear D. In germline, CDR1 is SGHTA, CDR2 FQGNSA. V was trimmed by 3 bases and J by 3 bases, leaving 8 bases between them. The CDR3 spans 13 residues. CDR3 protein: CASSLEAYTEAFF. The CDR3 DNA reads TGTGCCAGCAGCTTGGAGGCCTACACTGAAGCTTTCTTT.

The chain employs TRBV18 and TRBJ1-4; the D gene is possibly TRBD1 (6 bases). This CDR3 has 13 residues. CDR1 is KGHSH, CDR2 LQKENI, per germline. The V gene lost 0 bases and the J gene lost 10 bases, with 9 bases spanning the gap. The CDR3 DNA reads TGTGCCAGCTCACCACCGACAGGAGGAAAACTGTTTTTT. Translating it yields CASSPPTGGKLFF.

The V gene is TRBV5-6, the J gene TRBJ2-7; D is ambiguous. Germline values: CDR1 SGHDT, CDR2 YYEEEE. This CDR3 is 14 amino acids long. Trimming took 1 base from V and 1 from J, leaving 9 bases between them. Here the CDR3 DNA reads TGTGCCAGCAGCTTGAGTTACGGTTCCTACGAGCAGTACTTC. Encoded protein: CASSLSYGSYEQYF. Full variable domain (outside the CDR3, taken from reference TRBV5-6 and TRBJ2-7): DAGVTQSPTHLIKTRGQQVTLRCSPKSGHDTVSWYQQALGQGPQFIFQYYEEEERQRGNFPDRFSGHQFPNYSSELNVNALLLGDSALYLCASSLSYGSYEQYFGPGTRLTVT.

In its sample, this clone was seen a few times. The CDR3: CASSFVSGELFF. The CDR3 bases are TGTGCCAGCAGCTTCGTGTCCGGGGAGCTGTTTTTT. J is TRBJ2-2 and V is TRBV11-3; D is unclear. CDR1 is SGHNT, CDR2 YENEEA, per germline. This CDR3 contains 12 residues. V was cut by 3 bases and J by 6 bases, with 5 bases left in between.

The chain is built from TRBV6-5 and TRBJ2-3; 11 bases align to TRBD2. The J segment lost 1 base and the V segment lost 2 bases, leaving 2 bases of the junction unmatched. The CDR3 is 16 residues long. Germline V gives CDR1 MNHEY, CDR2 SVGAGI. The CDR3 reads CASSYPSGGRTDTQYF. CDR3 DNA: TGTGCCAGCAGTTACCCTAGCGGGGGGCGCACAGATACGCAGTATTTT.

J is TRBJ2-1 and V is TRBV7-8, with D possibly being TRBD2 (5 bases). CDR1 SGHVS and CDR2 FQNEAQ come from the germline V gene. The CDR3 runs to 15 residues. V lost 4 bases and J lost 9, with 19 bases in between. The DNA for the CDR3 is TGTGCCAGCAGCTCCCTTGCCACTAGTTCTCTTGAGCAGTTCTTC. Encoded protein: CASSSLATSSLEQFF.

The CDR3, as DNA: TGTGCCAGCAGCCCCGGACAGTTTATCTCTGGGGCCAACGTCCTGACTTTC. Its protein is CASSPGQFISGANVLTF. The chain links TRBV11-3 to TRBJ2-6; perhaps TRBD1 as D (6 bases). CDR1 is SGHNT and CDR2 is YENEEA in the germline V gene. There are 17 residues in the CDR3. The V end was cut by 5 bases, the J end by 0 bases, with 14 bases between.

This clone appeared a few times. The J gene is TRBJ1-6, the V gene TRBV9, with TRBD1 as a possible D gene (6 bases). The CDR3 has 15 residues. Germline CDR1 is SGDLS and CDR2 is YYNGEE. V shed 3 bases and J shed 6 bases, with 13 bases lying between them. The CDR3 DNA reads as TGTGCCAGCAGCGGAGGACAGTTAGCTAATTCACCCCTCCACTTT. As protein: CASSGGQLANSPLHF.

This clone was found a few times. The chain carries TRBV13 and TRBJ2-5, with 8 bases that match TRBD2. This CDR3 is built from 15 residues. V lost 3 bases and J lost 1; bases outside the gene matches: 4. In germline, CDR1 is PRHDT, CDR2 FYEKMQ (reference sequence). This CDR3 reads CASSFLSGAQETQYF. The CDR3 DNA is TGTGCCAGCAGCTTCCTTAGCGGGGCCCAAGAGACCCAGTACTTC. The full variable domain, with the rest looked up from reference TRBV13 and TRBJ2-5, is AAGVIQSPRHLIKEKRETATLKCYPIPRHDTVYWYQQGPGQDPQFLISFYEKMQSDKGSIPDRFSAQQFSDYHSELNMSSLELGDSALYFCASSFLSGAQETQYFGPGTRLLVL.

The chain couples TRBV10-3 to TRBJ2-7; tentatively, D is TRBD2 (5 bases). Germline V gene lookup returns CDR1 ENHRY and CDR2 SYGVKD. The CDR3 totals 13 residues. V lost 1 base to trimming and J lost 7 bases, with 11 bases between them. CDR3 sequence: CAISELISEEQYF. The CDR3 coding sequence is TGTGCCATCAGTGAGTTAATTAGCGAGGAGCAGTACTTC.

The CDR3 sequence is CASSGASGGTSNTGELFF. The CDR3 DNA reads TGTGCCAGCAGCGGCGCTAGCGGGGGGACCTCGAACACCGGGGAGCTGTTTTTT. This rearrangement joins TRBV9 to TRBJ2-2; 11 nucleotides align to TRBD2. The CDR3 loop spans 18 amino acids. The ends lost 3 bases at V and 0 bases at J; junction bases unmatched: 7. Germline-derived CDR1 and CDR2 are SGDLS and YYNGEE.

This clone has just one count. The rearrangement links TRBV27 to TRBJ2-1; TRBD1 matches 7 bases. CDR3 length: 16 amino acids. The V and J ends lost 7 bases and 2 bases, in that order; junction bases with no gene match: 11. Looked up from germline, CDR1 is MNHEY and CDR2 is SMNVEV (reference sequence). DNA for the CDR3: TGTGCCAGCACCTTAATGAAAGGGGGCACCTACAATGAGCAGTTCTTC. This encodes CASTLMKGGTYNEQFF.

J is TRBJ1-6 and V is TRBV4-3; TRBD1 might be the D (5 bases). The CDR3 spans 14 residues. Germline CDR1 and CDR2: LGHNA and YSLEER. The V gene lost 4 bases and the J gene lost 10 bases, with 14 bases spanning the gap. The CDR3 coding sequence is TGCGCCAGCAGCCCAATAGGGGTTGGGTCACCCCTCCACTTT. This codes for CASSPIGVGSPLHF.

The chain is built from TRBV7-3 and TRBJ2-3; D is perhaps TRBD1 (6 bases). V lost 6 bases to trimming and J lost 2 bases, with 18 bases between them. CDR3 length: 16 amino acids. Germline-derived CDR1 and CDR2 are SGHTA and FQGTGA. CDR3 sequence (DNA): TGTGCCAGCAGATCCCCAGAGAAGGGGGACACAGATACGCAGTATTTT. This translates into CASRSPEKGDTDTQYF.

This chain uses TRBV28 with TRBJ1-2; TRBD1 matches at 8 bases. Germline V CDR1 and CDR2: MDHEN, SYDVKM. The CDR3 is 17 residues long. V was clipped by 3 bases and J by 6 bases; unmatched bases: 15. The CDR3 DNA is TGTGCCAGCAGTTTCCCGACTTCAGGACAGGGAATGGATGGCTACACCTTC. Amino acid sequence: CASSFPTSGQGMDGYTF.

The chain joins TRBV7-9 to TRBJ1-2; D is undetermined. The CDR3 spans 13 residues. Germline values: CDR1 SEHNR, CDR2 FQNEAQ (reference sequence). Trimming stripped 1 base from V and 3 bases from J, with 6 bases between. CDR3 amino acids: CASSLERDYGYTF. The CDR3 DNA reads as TGTGCCAGCAGCTTAGAACGGGACTATGGCTACACCTTC.

The rearrangement joins TRBV5-5 to TRBJ2-7; D not resolved. The CDR3 runs to 14 residues. The V and J ends lost 2 bases and 0 bases respectively, with 9 bases between them. Germline CDR1 and CDR2: SGHKS and YYEKEE (reference sequence). CDR3 sequence (DNA): TGTGCCAGCAGCTTTACTCCAGGCTCCTACGAGCAGTACTTC. Translating it yields CASSFTPGSYEQYF.

This clone was observed a handful of times. The chain combines TRBV29-1 with TRBJ1-1; TRBD1 agrees at 10 bases. Germline values: CDR1 SQVTM, CDR2 ANQGSEA. The CDR3 extends over 12 amino acids. J gave up 11 bases and V 1 base, and 4 bases lay outside the gene matches. CDR3 region: CSVEGDRGQAFF. The CDR3 nucleotides are TGCAGCGTTGAAGGGGACAGGGGCCAGGCTTTCTTT.

This clone came up once. The genes are TRBV7-3 and TRBJ2-5, with TRBD2 matching over 10 bases. Germline CDR1 is SGHTA and CDR2 is FQGTGA. J was trimmed by 3 bases and V by 0 bases; bases with no gene match: 16. The CDR3 length is 20 residues. CDR3 sequence: CASSLTGASGSSFREETQYF. The DNA for the CDR3 is TGTGCCAGCAGCTTAACTGGGGCTAGCGGGAGTAGTTTTCGAGAAGAGACCCAGTACTTC.

This chain uses TRBV9 with TRBJ1-2, with 9 bases lining up with TRBD1. The ends lost 3 bases at V and 7 bases at J; junction bases unmatched: 10. Germline CDR1 SGDLS, CDR2 YYNGEE. There are 15 residues in the CDR3. CDR3 nucleotide sequence: TGTGCCAGCAGCGCCAGGGACAGGGAGGCGGGTGGCTACACCTTC. Its translation is CASSARDREAGGYTF.

The chain carries TRBV19 and TRBJ2-6, with D tentatively TRBD2 (5 bases). The CDR3 spans 15 residues. Trimming took off 5 bases at V and 0 bases at J, with 8 bases between the two ends. Germline V gene data show CDR1 as LNHDA and CDR2 as SQIVND (reference sequence). CDR3 DNA: TGTGCCAGTAGTCCGGGGTTCTCTGGGGCCAACGTCCTGACTTTC. This sequence encodes CASSPGFSGANVLTF.

V usage is TRBV5-1 and J usage is TRBJ1-2; 7 bases agree with TRBD1. V lost 1 base and J lost 8; bases outside the gene matches: 11. The germline V gene has CDR1 SGHRS and CDR2 YFSETQ. The CDR3 has 15 amino acids. In DNA, the CDR3 is TGCGCCAGCAGCTTGACCCAACAGACAGGGAACGGCTACACCTTC. The encoded protein is CASSLTQQTGNGYTF.

The chain joins TRBV7-9 to TRBJ1-2; no firm D call. The CDR3 has 15 amino acids. Germline CDR1 is SEHNR and CDR2 is FQNEAQ (reference sequence). V was trimmed by 3 bases and J by 7 bases, leaving 18 bases between them. The CDR3 bases are TGTGCCAGCAGCTTCCCGGCGGAAGGAGGCCCTGGCTACACCTTC. Its translation: CASSFPAEGGPGYTF.

This clone was seen more than once but under ten times. The chain's CDR3 is CASSDEGDHAEAFF. The CDR3 DNA is TGTGCCAGCAGCGATGAAGGGGATCATGCTGAAGCTTTCTTT. This sequence joins TRBV11-2 and TRBJ1-1; TRBD1 might be the D (5 bases). This CDR3 contains 14 residues. Germline V gene sequence: CDR1 SGHAT, CDR2 FQNNGV. The ends were cut back, 5 bases at V and 6 bases at J, with 16 bases in the middle.

The chain links TRBV7-2 to TRBJ1-4; 8 bases match TRBD1. The germline V gene has CDR1 SGHTA and CDR2 FQGNSA. Germline trimming cut 2 bases from V and 7 bases from J; bases unmatched to any gene: 9. CDR3 length equals 16 residues. As DNA, the CDR3 is TGTGCCAGCAGCTTAAGGACAGGGATTAGAAGTGAAAAACTGTTTTTT. This gives the protein CASSLRTGIRSEKLFF.

This rearrangement joins TRBV6-4 to TRBJ1-1; D unclear. V was clipped by 6 bases and J by 5 bases, with 19 bases between them. This CDR3 region has 15 residues. Per germline, CDR1 MRHNA and CDR2 SNTAGT. CDR3 protein: CASSLTAGSETEAFF. Here the CDR3 DNA reads TGTGCCAGCAGCCTCACCGCCGGGTCGGAGACTGAAGCTTTCTTT.

This chain links TRBV18 with TRBJ2-1; 12 nucleotides align to TRBD2. J lost 7 bases, V lost 0 bases, and 4 bases had no gene match. This CDR3 region has 16 residues. Germline loops: CDR1 KGHSH, CDR2 LQKENI. This CDR3 reads CASSPPGLAGGNEQFF. As DNA, the CDR3 is TGTGCCAGCTCACCACCGGGGCTAGCGGGAGGGAATGAGCAGTTCTTC.

This chain uses TRBV4-3 with TRBJ1-2, with D maybe TRBD1 (6 bases). This CDR3 contains 15 residues. V was clipped by 4 bases and J by 2 bases, with 14 bases between them. The germline V gene encodes CDR1 LGHNA and CDR2 YSLEER. DNA of the CDR3: TGCGCCAGCAGCCCAGGGGTCAGCGTGAACTATGGCTACACCTTC. It encodes CASSPGVSVNYGYTF.